This T cell receptor (beta chain) was identified during a study of cytomegalovirus exposure and HLA in healthy donors. TCRdb's copy holds only in-frame clones and misses some; the assay was immunoSEQ multiplex PCR. The sample lists over 150,000 clones; roughly 91% were seen once. Study observations and caveats: The authors listed over 150 TCR beta chains as cytomegalovirus-associated. It was reportedly the case that the classifier diagnosed cytomegalovirus status with high specificity and sensitivity.

V lost 3 bases and J 9 bases, leaving 12 bases between the germline ends. The V gene's germline CDR1 is SNHLY and CDR2 FYNNEI. CDR3 size: 12 residues. This clone appeared a few times. Its cognate antigen is unknown. This chain joins TRBV2 and TRBJ2-7, with D tentatively TRBD2 (5 bases). The origin of this receptor is a man between 18 and 29 years old in good health and CMV-seropositive. The sample consisted of PBMCs. CDR3 loop: CASSDNQRRQYF. DNA for the CDR3: TGTGCCAGCAGTGACAATCAGCGGCGGCAGTACTTC.